The 4 T cell receptor beta chains below come from one sample, sequenced in a study of shared clonotypes between healthy human individuals. The method was immunoSEQ multiplex PCR; TCRdb's version includes in-frame clones alone and lacks a portion of them. This table has about 2.1 million clones, 93% appearing once. CD45RO-negative, CCR7-positively selected cells formed the naive CD8 fraction, excluding terminally differentiated effector memory CD45RA+ cells. Sequences were obtained from naive CD8+ T cells from PBMCs. The receptors shown here come from a man aged 18 to 35 in good health. Some clones in this sample may be carry-over from other donors' samples.

V is TRBV6-5 and J is TRBJ2-2, with D tentatively TRBD2 (6 bases). This CDR3 spans 15 amino acids. Germline-derived CDR1 and CDR2 are MNHEY and SVGAGI. V was shortened by 6 bases and J by 0 bases, with 11 bases between the two germline ends. The CDR3 sequence: CASSRRLANTGELFF. CDR3 DNA: TGTGCCAGCAGCAGAAGACTAGCGAACACCGGGGAGCTGTTTTTT.

A note on this clone: Different DNA sequences within this sample yield the same CDR3. The chain links TRBV7-9 to TRBJ2-7; D is perhaps TRBD1 or TRBD2 (5 bases each). Trimming took off 3 bases at V and 4 bases at J, with 10 bases between the two ends. The CDR3 loop spans 13 amino acids. Germline V CDR1 and CDR2: SEHNR, FQNEAQ (reference sequence). The CDR3 here is CASSLGVAYEQYF. The CDR3 DNA follows: TGTGCCAGCAGCTTGGGGGTCGCATACGAGCAGTACTTC.

The chain uses TRBV4-1 and TRBJ2-1; tentative D call: TRBD2 (6 bases). The V and J ends lost 6 bases and 4 bases respectively, with 16 bases between them. The CDR3 covers 15 residues. Germline CDR1 MGHRA, CDR2 YSYEKL. The CDR3 sequence is CASSLGGTFYNEQFF. Written as DNA, the CDR3 is TGCGCCAGCAGTCTGGGCGGGACCTTTTACAATGAGCAGTTCTTC.

The chain is built from TRBV27 and TRBJ2-1; TRBD2 matches 7 bases. Trimming cost V 3 bases and J 6 bases; bases outside gene matches: 5. This CDR3 spans 14 amino acids. CDR1 and CDR2 from the germline V gene are MNHEY and SMNVEV (reference sequence). Written as DNA, the CDR3 is TGTGCCAGCAGTTTGGGAGGGACGGCCAATGAGCAGTTCTTC. This encodes CASSLGGTANEQFF.